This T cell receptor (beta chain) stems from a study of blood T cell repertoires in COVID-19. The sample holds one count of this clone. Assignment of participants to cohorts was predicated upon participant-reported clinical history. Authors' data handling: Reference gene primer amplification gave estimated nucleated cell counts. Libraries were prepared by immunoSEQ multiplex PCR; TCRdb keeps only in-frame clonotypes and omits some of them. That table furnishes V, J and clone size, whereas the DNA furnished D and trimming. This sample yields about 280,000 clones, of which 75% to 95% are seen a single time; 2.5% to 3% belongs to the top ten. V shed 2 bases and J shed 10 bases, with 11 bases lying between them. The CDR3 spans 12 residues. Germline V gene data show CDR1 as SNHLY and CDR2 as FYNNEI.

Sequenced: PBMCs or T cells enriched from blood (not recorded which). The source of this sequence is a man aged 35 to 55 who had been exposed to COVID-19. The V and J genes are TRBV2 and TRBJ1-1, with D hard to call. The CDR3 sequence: CASSERAEVAFF. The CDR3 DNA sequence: TGTGCCAGCAGTGAAAGGGCGGAGGTAGCTTTCTTT. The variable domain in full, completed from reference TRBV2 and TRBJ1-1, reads EPEVTQTPSHQVTQMGQEVILRCVPISNHLYFYWYRQILGQKVEFLVSFYNNEISEKSEIFDDQFSVERPDGSNFTLKIRSTKLEDSAMYFCASSERAEVAFFGQGTRLTVV.